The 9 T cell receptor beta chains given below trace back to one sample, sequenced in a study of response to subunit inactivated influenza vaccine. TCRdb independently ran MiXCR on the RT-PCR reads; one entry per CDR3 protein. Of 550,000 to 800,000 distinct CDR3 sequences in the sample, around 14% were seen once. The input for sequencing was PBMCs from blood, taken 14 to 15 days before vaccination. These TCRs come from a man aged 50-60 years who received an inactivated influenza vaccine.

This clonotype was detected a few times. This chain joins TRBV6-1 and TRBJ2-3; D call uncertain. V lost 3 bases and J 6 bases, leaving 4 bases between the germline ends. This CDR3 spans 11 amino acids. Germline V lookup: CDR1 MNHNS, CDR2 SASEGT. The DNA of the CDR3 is TGTGCCAGCAGTGATTTTGATACGCAGTATTTT. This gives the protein CASSDFDTQYF.

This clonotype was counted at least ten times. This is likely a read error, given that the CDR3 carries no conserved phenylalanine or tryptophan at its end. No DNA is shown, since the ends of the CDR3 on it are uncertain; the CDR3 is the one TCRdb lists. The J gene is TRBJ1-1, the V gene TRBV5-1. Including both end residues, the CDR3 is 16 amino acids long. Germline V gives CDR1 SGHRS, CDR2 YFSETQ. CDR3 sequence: CASSFPPSPVGSNGLC.

The CDR3 loop is CAISHGLAGDGDTQYF. In DNA, the CDR3 is TGTGCCATCAGCCATGGACTAGCGGGAGATGGTGATACGCAGTATTTT. The chain joins TRBV10-3 to TRBJ2-3; 13 bases fit TRBD2. The V gene's germline CDR1 is ENHRY and CDR2 SYGVKD. The CDR3 sequence is 16 residues long. V lost 6 bases to trimming and J lost 6 bases; unmatched junction nucleotides: 9.

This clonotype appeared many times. DNA for the CDR3: TGTGCCAGCAGTTCAGGGACAGGGAGGGGAGGCTACACCTTC. This codes for CASSSGTGRGGYTF. This sequence joins TRBV28 and TRBJ1-2; 9 bases agree with TRBD1. The germline V gene has CDR1 MDHEN and CDR2 SYDVKM. The CDR3 contains 14 residues. The V segment lost 4 bases and the J segment 8 bases; nucleotides outside the gene matches: 8.

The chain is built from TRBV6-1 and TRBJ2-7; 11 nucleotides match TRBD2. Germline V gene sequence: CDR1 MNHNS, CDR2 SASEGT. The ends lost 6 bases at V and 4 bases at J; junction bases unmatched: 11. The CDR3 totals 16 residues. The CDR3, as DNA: TGTGCCAGCAGCTTTGCCCTAGCGGGGGGACCGTACGAGCAGTACTTC. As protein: CASSFALAGGPYEQYF.

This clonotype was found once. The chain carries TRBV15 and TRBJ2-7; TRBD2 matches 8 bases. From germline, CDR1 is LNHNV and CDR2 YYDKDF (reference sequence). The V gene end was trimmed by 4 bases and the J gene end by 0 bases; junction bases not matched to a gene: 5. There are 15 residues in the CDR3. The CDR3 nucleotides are TGTGCCACCAGCAAAGCGGGAGCCTACTCCTACGAGCAGTACTTC. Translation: CATSKAGAYSYEQYF.

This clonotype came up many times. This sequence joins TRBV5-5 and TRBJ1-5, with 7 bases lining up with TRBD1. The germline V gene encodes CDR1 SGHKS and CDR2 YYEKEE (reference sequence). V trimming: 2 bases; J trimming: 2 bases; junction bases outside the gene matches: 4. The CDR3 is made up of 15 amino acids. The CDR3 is CASSFEGGGNQPQHF. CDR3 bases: TGTGCCAGCAGCTTTGAAGGGGGCGGCAATCAGCCCCAGCATTTT.

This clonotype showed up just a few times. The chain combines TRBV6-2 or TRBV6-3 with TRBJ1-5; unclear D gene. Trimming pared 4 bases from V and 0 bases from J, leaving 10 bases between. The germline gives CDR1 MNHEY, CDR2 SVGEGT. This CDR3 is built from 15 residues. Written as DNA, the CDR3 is TGTGCCAGCAGTTTGAAGGGCAATAGCAATCAGCCCCAGCATTTT. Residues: CASSLKGNSNQPQHF.

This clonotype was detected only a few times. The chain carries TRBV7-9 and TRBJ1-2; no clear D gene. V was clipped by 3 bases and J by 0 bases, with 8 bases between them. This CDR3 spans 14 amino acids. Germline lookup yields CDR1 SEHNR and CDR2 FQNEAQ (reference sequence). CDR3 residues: CASSLAFSNYGYTF. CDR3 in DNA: TGTGCCAGCAGCTTGGCTTTTTCTAACTATGGCTACACCTTC.